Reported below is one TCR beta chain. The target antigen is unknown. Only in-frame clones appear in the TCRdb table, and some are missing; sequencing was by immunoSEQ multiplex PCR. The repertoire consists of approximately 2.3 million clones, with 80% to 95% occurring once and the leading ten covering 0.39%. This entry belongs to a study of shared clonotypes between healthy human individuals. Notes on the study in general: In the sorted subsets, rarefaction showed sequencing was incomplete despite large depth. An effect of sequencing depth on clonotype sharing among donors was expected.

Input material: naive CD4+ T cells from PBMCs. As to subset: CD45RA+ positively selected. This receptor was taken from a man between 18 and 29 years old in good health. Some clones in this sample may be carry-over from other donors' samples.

The CDR3 nucleotides read TGTGCCAGTATTGGGGCCTCTGGAAACACCATATATTTT. Its translation: CASIGASGNTIYF. The chain recombines TRBV19 with TRBJ1-3; a weak D match, TRBD1 (5 bases). The V gene's germline CDR1 is LNHDA and CDR2 SQIVND (reference sequence). Trimming pared 7 bases from V and 0 bases from J, leaving 7 bases between. CDR3 length equals 13 residues.